The rows below give T cell receptor beta chains drawn from one sample of a study of beta chain features in type 1 diabetes. Using immunoSEQ multiplex PCR, the repertoire was profiled, and TCRdb retains in-frame clones only, with some absent. Of 300,000 to 350,000 clones in the sample, around 8.5% were seen once. Specimen: central memory CD4+ T cells from blood. The source of these receptors is a man in his thirties or forties with type 1 diabetes. Each CDR3 is given with its conserved first and last residue. The D gene is left open where the match is weak.

NA,TRBV7-9,TRBJ2-1,CASSPPQGLVKNEQFF
NA,TRBV11-2,TRBJ2-7,CASSFTLGTEQYF
TRBD2,TRBV5-6,TRBJ2-5,CASSLGLAGTRIQYF
NA,TRBV15,TRBJ2-7,CATSRGSGGTYEQYF
TRBD2,TRBV13,TRBJ2-7,CASSLVSGLAGGRSYEQYF
TRBD1,TRBV5-1,TRBJ2-2,CASSQQGAGELFF
TRBD1,TRBV28,TRBJ2-7,CASSFYRGYEQYF
NA,TRBV5-6,TRBJ2-5,CASRERGGGETQYF
NA,TRBV29-1,TRBJ1-2,CSVEFEGLLYGYTF
NA,TRBV30,TRBJ1-3,CAWSDSVSGNTIYF
NA,TRBV10-1,TRBJ1-2,CASSATAAYGYTF
NA,TRBV10-3,TRBJ1-5,CAIQDTLGSNQPQHF
TRBD1,TRBV10-3,TRBJ1-2,CAISDEGAYGYTF
TRBD1,TRBV11-2,TRBJ1-2,CASSFGTGSLYGYTF
NA,TRBV7-9,TRBJ1-1,CASSLSTLTEAFF